This section outlines one T cell receptor (beta chain) sequence together with its context. Its antigen remains unknown. This CDR3 is built from 16 residues. Germline-derived CDR1 and CDR2 are SGHRS and YFSETQ. Between the trimmed V and J ends, which lost 4 bases and 1 base, there was a span of 17 bases. CD45RO-negative, CCR7-positively selected cells formed the naive CD8 fraction, excluding terminally differentiated effector memory CD45RA+ cells. Sorted-subset replicate PCR reactions were performed with approximately 0.2 ug DNA, corresponding to 30,000 or so T cell genomes. Only in-frame clones appear in the TCRdb table, and some are missing; sequencing was by immunoSEQ multiplex PCR. Here the sample spans about 2 million clones, over 85% being singletons. This sample was included in a study of shared clonotypes between healthy human individuals. General observations from the study: Relative to their counterparts shared across all four donors, non-shared clonotypes exhibited diminished generation probabilities.

The specimen sequenced was naive CD8+ T cells sorted from blood. The V call is TRBV5-1, the J call TRBJ1-1, with a possible D match to TRBD1 (5 bases). This clonotype was obtained from a man younger than 30 in good health. In DNA form, the CDR3 reads TGCGCCAGCAGCCCGCGGCTAGAGGGGCAGAACACTGAAGCTTTCTTT. Protein sequence: CASSPRLEGQNTEAFF.